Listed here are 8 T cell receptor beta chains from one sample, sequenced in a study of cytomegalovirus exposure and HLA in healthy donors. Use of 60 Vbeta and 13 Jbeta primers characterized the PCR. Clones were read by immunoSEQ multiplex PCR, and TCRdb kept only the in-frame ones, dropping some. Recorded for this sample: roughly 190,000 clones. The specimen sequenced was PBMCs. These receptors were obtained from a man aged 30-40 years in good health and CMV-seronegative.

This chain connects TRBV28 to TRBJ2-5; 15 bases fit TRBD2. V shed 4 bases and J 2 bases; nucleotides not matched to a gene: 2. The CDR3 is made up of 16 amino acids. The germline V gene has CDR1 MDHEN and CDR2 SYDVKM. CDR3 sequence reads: CASSSGLAGGQETQYF. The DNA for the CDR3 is TGTGCCAGCAGTTCCGGACTAGCGGGAGGGCAAGAGACCCAGTACTTC.

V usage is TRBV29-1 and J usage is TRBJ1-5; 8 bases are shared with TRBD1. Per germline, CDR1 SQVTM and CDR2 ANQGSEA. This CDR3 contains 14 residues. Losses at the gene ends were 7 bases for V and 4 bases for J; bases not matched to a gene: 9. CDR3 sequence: CSAAAGGRNQPQHF. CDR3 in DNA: TGCAGCGCGGCGGCAGGGGGCAGAAATCAGCCCCAGCATTTT.

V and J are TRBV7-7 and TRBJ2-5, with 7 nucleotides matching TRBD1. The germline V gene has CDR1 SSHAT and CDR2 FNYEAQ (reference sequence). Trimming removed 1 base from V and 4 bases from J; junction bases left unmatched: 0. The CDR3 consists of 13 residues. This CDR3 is CASSLDRGETQYF. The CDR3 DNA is TGTGCCAGCAGCTTAGACAGGGGAGAGACCCAGTACTTC.

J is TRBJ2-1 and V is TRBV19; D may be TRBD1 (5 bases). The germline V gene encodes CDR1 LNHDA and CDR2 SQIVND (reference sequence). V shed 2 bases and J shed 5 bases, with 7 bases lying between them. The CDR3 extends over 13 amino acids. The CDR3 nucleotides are TGTGCCAGTAGTATATCCAGGGACAATGAGCAGTTCTTC. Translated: CASSISRDNEQFF.

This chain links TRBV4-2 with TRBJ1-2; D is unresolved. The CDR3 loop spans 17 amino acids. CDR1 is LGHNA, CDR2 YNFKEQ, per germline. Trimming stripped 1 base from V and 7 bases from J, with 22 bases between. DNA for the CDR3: TGTGCCAGCAGCCAAGCCCTAGCAGGACCTGGAGATGTTGGCTACACCTTC. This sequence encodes CASSQALAGPGDVGYTF.

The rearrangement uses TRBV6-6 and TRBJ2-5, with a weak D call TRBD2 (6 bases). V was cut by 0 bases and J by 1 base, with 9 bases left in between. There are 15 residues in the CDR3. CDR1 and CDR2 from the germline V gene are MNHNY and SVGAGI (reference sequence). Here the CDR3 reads CASSYSPGLQETQYF. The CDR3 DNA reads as TGTGCCAGCAGTTACTCACCGGGACTCCAAGAGACCCAGTACTTC.

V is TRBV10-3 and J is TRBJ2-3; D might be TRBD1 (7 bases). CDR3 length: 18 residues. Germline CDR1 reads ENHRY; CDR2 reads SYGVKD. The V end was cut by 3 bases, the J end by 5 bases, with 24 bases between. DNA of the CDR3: TGTGCCATCAGTGACCCCAGTCGGAGACAGGGAGGTAGAGATACGCAGTATTTT. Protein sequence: CAISDPSRRQGGRDTQYF.

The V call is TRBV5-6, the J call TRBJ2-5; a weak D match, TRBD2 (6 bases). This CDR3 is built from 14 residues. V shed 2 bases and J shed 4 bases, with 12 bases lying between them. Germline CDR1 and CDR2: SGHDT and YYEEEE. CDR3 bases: TGTGCCAGCAGCTTCTCCGGGACTGTAGAGACCCAGTACTTC. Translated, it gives CASSFSGTVETQYF.